The 7 T cell receptor beta chains given below trace back to one sample, sequenced in a study of CD8+ T cells in alopecia areata. Extraction of RNA preceded its reverse transcription into cDNA, which served as the sequencing template. Libraries were prepared by immunoSEQ multiplex PCR; TCRdb keeps only in-frame clonotypes and omits some of them. The sample includes hundreds of thousands of clones, 50% to 65% of them seen just once. The input for sequencing was CD4+ T cells sorted from blood, taken at week 0. These receptors all stem from a human donor with alopecia areata.

This clone is a singleton in its sample. The rearrangement joins TRBV9 to TRBJ2-1; D perhaps matches TRBD2 (6 bases). Germline CDR1 and CDR2: SGDLS and YYNGEE. The V end was cut by 7 bases, the J end by 4 bases, with 12 bases between. The CDR3 runs to 13 residues. CDR3: CASGGTTYNEQFF. CDR3 DNA: TGTGCCAGCGGGGGGACCACGTACAATGAGCAGTTCTTC.

The CDR3 region is CASSLEGSDNNEQFF. The CDR3 DNA reads as TGCGCCAGCAGCTTGGAAGGGTCCGACAACAATGAGCAGTTCTTC. The V and J genes are TRBV5-1 and TRBJ2-1; D unclear. There are 15 residues in the CDR3. Germline CDR1 reads SGHRS; CDR2 reads YFSETQ. V was clipped by 0 bases and J by 5 bases, with 12 bases between them.

The rearrangement uses TRBV19 and TRBJ1-4; possible D gene TRBD1, 6 bases. Germline CDR1 is LNHDA and CDR2 is SQIVND (reference sequence). Deletions cut 7 bases from V and 7 bases from J, with 16 bases between. The CDR3 contains 14 residues. The CDR3 reads CASIGTGALEKLFF. CDR3 bases: TGTGCCAGTATTGGGACGGGGGCCCTTGAAAAACTGTTTTTT.

The chain links TRBV29-1 to TRBJ2-1; D is ambiguous. The CDR3 totals 13 residues. Germline CDR1 reads SQVTM; CDR2 reads ANQGSEA. Trimming took off 6 bases at V and 10 bases at J, with 19 bases between the two ends. CDR3 nucleotide sequence: TGCAGCGTCCGATATACTGGCTCAAGGGAGCAGTTCTTC. Translation: CSVRYTGSREQFF.

CDR3 residues: CSVGRGSYNEQFF. CDR3 nucleotide sequence: TGCAGCGTTGGAAGAGGGTCCTACAATGAGCAGTTCTTC. The chain joins TRBV29-1 to TRBJ2-1; weak D call: TRBD2 (5 bases). V lost 4 bases and J lost 1, with 8 bases in between. CDR1 is SQVTM, CDR2 ANQGSEA, per germline. The CDR3 sequence is 13 residues long.

CDR3 sequence: CASSLYNQETQYF. CDR3 sequence (DNA): TGTGCCAGCAGCTTGTATAACCAAGAGACCCAGTACTTC. This chain uses TRBV5-4 with TRBJ2-5; D unresolved. There are 13 residues in the CDR3. Germline lookup yields CDR1 SGHNT and CDR2 YYREEE (reference sequence). V lost 1 base to trimming and J lost 0 bases, with 4 bases between them.

This clone has only a few counts. The V gene is TRBV30, the J gene TRBJ2-3; D remains ambiguous. Germline assignment: CDR1 GTSNPN and CDR2 SVGIG (reference sequence). Trimming stripped 2 bases from V and 4 bases from J, with 13 bases between. There are 14 residues in the CDR3. The DNA of the CDR3 is TGTGCCTGGAGTCGCGGTAACCTGGCAGATACGCAGTATTTT. It yields the protein CAWSRGNLADTQYF.